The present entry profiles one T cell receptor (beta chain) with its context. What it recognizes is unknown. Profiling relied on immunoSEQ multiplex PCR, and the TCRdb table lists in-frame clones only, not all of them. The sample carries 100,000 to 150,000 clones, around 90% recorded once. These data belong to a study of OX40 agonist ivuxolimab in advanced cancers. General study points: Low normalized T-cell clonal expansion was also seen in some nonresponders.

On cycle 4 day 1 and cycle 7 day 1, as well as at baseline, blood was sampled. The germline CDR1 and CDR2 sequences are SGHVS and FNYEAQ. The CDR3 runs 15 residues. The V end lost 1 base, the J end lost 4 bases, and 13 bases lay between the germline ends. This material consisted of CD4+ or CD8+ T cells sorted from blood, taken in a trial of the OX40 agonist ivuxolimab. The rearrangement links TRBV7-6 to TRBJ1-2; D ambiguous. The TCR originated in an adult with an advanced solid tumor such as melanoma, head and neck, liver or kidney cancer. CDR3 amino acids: CASSLDPRASYGYTF. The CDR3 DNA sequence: TGTGCCAGCAGCTTAGATCCCAGAGCTAGCTATGGCTACACCTTC.